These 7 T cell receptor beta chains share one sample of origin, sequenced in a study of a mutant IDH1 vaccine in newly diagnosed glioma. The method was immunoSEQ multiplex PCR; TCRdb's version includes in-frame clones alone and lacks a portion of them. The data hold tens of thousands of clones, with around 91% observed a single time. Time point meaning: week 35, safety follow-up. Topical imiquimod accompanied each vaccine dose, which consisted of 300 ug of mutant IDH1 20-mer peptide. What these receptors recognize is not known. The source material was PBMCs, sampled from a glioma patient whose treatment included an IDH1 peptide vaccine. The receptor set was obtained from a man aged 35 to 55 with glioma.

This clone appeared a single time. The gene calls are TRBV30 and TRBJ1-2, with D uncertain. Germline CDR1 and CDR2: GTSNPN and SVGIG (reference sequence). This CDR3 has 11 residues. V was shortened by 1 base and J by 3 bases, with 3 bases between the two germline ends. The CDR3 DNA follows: TGTGCCTGGAGTGGGGACTATGGCTACACCTTC. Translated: CAWSGDYGYTF.

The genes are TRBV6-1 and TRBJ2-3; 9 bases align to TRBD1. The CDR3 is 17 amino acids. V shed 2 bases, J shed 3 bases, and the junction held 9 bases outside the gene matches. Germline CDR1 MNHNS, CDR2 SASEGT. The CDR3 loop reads CASSERGTGTVTDTQYF. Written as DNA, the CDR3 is TGTGCCAGCAGTGAAAGGGGGACAGGGACTGTTACAGATACGCAGTATTTT.

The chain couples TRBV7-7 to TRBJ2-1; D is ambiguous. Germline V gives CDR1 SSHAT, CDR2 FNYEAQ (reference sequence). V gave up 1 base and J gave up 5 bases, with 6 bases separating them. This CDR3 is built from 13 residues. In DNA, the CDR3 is TGTGCCAGCAGCTTAGATGGGCACAATGAGCAGTTCTTC. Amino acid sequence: CASSLDGHNEQFF.

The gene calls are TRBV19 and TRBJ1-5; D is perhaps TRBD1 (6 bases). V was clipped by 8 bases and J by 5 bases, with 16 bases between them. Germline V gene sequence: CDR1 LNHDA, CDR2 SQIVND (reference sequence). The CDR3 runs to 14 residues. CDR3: CASGLGGRDQPQHF. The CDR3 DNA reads TGTGCCAGTGGACTTGGGGGCAGGGATCAGCCCCAGCATTTT.

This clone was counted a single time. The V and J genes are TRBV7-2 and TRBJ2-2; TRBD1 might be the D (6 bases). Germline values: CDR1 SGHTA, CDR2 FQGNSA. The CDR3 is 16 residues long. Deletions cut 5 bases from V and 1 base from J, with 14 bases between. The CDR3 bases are TGTGCCAGCAGCCCATCCGGGGACAAGAACACCGGGGAGCTGTTTTTT. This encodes CASSPSGDKNTGELFF.

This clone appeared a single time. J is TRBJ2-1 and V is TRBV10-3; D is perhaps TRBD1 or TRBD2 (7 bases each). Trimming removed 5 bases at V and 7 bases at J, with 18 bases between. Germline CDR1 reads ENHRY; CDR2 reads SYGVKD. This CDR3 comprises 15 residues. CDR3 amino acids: CAISTTGRVENEQFF. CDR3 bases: TGTGCCATCAGTACGACAGGGAGGGTAGAAAATGAGCAGTTCTTC.

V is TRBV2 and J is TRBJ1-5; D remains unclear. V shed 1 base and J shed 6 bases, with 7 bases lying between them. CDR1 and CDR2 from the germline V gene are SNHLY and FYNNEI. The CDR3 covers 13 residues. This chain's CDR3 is CASSEEGFQPQHF. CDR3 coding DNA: TGTGCCAGCAGTGAAGAGGGTTTTCAGCCCCAGCATTTT.